The rows below give T cell receptor beta chains drawn from one sample of a study of CD8+ T cells in alopecia areata. TCRdb's copy holds only in-frame clones and misses some; the assay was immunoSEQ multiplex PCR. The repertoire holds fewer than 150,000 clones, 50% to 75% seen once, with approximately 31% in the top ten. Sequences were derived from CD8+ T cells sorted from blood, sampled at week 4, from a patient treated with tofacitinib. The receptors originated from a human donor with alopecia areata. CDR3s include the opening cysteine and the closing phenylalanine or tryptophan. The D gene is left open where the match is weak. Not every row has a clone size; where given, it reads once, few, many or a size class.

d_call: .; clone_size: .; j_call: TRBJ2-5; v_call: TRBV7-8; cdr3_aa: CASSFQRYQETQYF; cdr3_nt: TGTGCCAGCAGCTTTCAGAGGTACCAAGAGACCCAGTACTTC
d_call: TRBD1; clone_size: few; j_call: TRBJ2-3; v_call: TRBV19; cdr3_aa: CASSTRDRVQGTQYF; cdr3_nt: TGTGCCAGTAGCACCCGGGACAGGGTCCAAGGGACGCAGTATTTT
d_call: .; clone_size: .; j_call: TRBJ2-3; v_call: TRBV7-8; cdr3_aa: CASSELGGAPDTQYF; cdr3_nt: TGTGCCAGCAGTGAACTGGGCGGAGCCCCAGATACGCAGTATTTT
d_call: .; clone_size: .; j_call: TRBJ2-7; v_call: TRBV10-3; cdr3_aa: CAISEEDFSYEQYF; cdr3_nt: TGTGCCATCAGTGAGGAGGACTTTAGTTACGAGCAGTACTTC
d_call: TRBD1; clone_size: .; j_call: TRBJ2-5; v_call: TRBV4-1; cdr3_aa: CASSQEGQAETQYF; cdr3_nt: TGCGCCAGCAGCCAAGAGGGACAGGCGGAGACCCAGTACTTC
d_call: .; clone_size: few; j_call: TRBJ2-3; v_call: TRBV7-3; cdr3_aa: CASSLEGLGTDTQYF; cdr3_nt: TGTGCCAGCAGCTTGGAAGGGCTCGGAACAGATACGCAGTATTTT
d_call: .; clone_size: .; j_call: TRBJ1-2; v_call: TRBV29-1; cdr3_aa: CSAEGQNYGYTF; cdr3_nt: TGCAGCGCCGAAGGGCAGAACTATGGCTACACCTTC
d_call: TRBD2; clone_size: few; j_call: TRBJ2-1; v_call: TRBV29-1; cdr3_aa: CSVAGLAGSSYNEQFF; cdr3_nt: TGCAGCGTGGCGGGACTAGCGGGGAGCTCCTACAATGAGCAGTTCTTC
d_call: .; clone_size: few; j_call: TRBJ2-2; v_call: TRBV30; cdr3_aa: CAWSATTGELFF; cdr3_nt: TGTGCCTGGAGTGCCACAACCGGGGAGCTGTTTTTT
d_call: TRBD2; clone_size: few; j_call: TRBJ2-1; v_call: TRBV29-1; cdr3_aa: CSVDYGTSGESDEQFF; cdr3_nt: TGCAGCGTTGATTACGGGACTAGCGGGGAGTCCGATGAGCAGTTCTTC
d_call: TRBD1; clone_size: .; j_call: TRBJ2-7; v_call: TRBV25-1; cdr3_aa: CASRFTGQGTYEQYF; cdr3_nt: TGTGCCAGCAGGTTTACGGGACAGGGCACGTACGAGCAGTACTTC
d_call: TRBD1; clone_size: .; j_call: TRBJ1-2; v_call: TRBV13; cdr3_aa: CASSQTRGLDGYTF; cdr3_nt: TGTGCCAGCAGCCAAACAAGGGGGCTGGATGGCTACACCTTC
d_call: .; clone_size: .; j_call: TRBJ2-2; v_call: TRBV30; cdr3_aa: CAWSLGGTGELFF; cdr3_nt: TGTGCCTGGAGTCTCGGGGGCACCGGGGAGCTGTTTTTT
d_call: .; clone_size: few; j_call: TRBJ2-5; v_call: TRBV14; cdr3_aa: CASSPTGPPQYF; cdr3_nt: TGTGCCAGCAGCCCGACCGGGCCTCCTCAGTACTTC
d_call: .; clone_size: .; j_call: TRBJ1-4; v_call: TRBV7-9; cdr3_aa: CASSLGGFEKLFF; cdr3_nt: TGTGCCAGCAGCTTAGGGGGCTTTGAAAAACTGTTTTTT
d_call: TRBD2; clone_size: .; j_call: TRBJ2-7; v_call: TRBV15; cdr3_aa: CATSAGGAYEQYF; cdr3_nt: TGTGCCACCAGCGCGGGGGGAGCCTACGAGCAGTACTTC
d_call: .; clone_size: few; j_call: TRBJ2-4; v_call: TRBV13; cdr3_aa: CASSSRWAKNIQYF; cdr3_nt: TGTGCCAGCAGCTCGCGGTGGGCCAAAAACATTCAGTACTTC
d_call: .; clone_size: once; j_call: TRBJ2-7; v_call: TRBV5-8; cdr3_aa: CASSSISYEQYF; cdr3_nt: TGTGCCAGCAGCTCGATCTCCTACGAGCAGTACTTC
d_call: .; clone_size: .; j_call: TRBJ1-1; v_call: TRBV27; cdr3_aa: CASRGLQGTEAFF; cdr3_nt: TGTGCCAGCAGAGGACTCCAGGGGACTGAAGCTTTCTTT
d_call: TRBD2; clone_size: .; j_call: TRBJ2-6; v_call: TRBV27; cdr3_aa: CASSLAGAGANVLTF; cdr3_nt: TGTGCCAGCAGTTTAGCGGGGGCTGGGGCCAACGTCCTGACTTTC
d_call: .; clone_size: .; j_call: TRBJ2-5; v_call: TRBV7-8; cdr3_aa: CASSPQGETQYF; cdr3_nt: TGTGCCAGCAGCCCGCAGGGAGAGACCCAGTACTTC
d_call: .; clone_size: .; j_call: TRBJ2-4; v_call: TRBV30; cdr3_aa: CAWGLLAKNIQYF; cdr3_nt: TGTGCCTGGGGCCTACTAGCCAAAAACATTCAGTACTTC
d_call: .; clone_size: few; j_call: TRBJ2-3; v_call: TRBV27; cdr3_aa: CASSGGADTQYF; cdr3_nt: TGTGCCAGCAGTGGCGGGGCAGATACGCAGTATTTT
d_call: .; clone_size: few; j_call: TRBJ2-7; v_call: TRBV19; cdr3_aa: CASSIGNYEQYF; cdr3_nt: TGTGCCAGTAGTATTGGCAACTACGAGCAGTACTTC
d_call: .; clone_size: .; j_call: TRBJ2-7; v_call: TRBV27; cdr3_aa: CASSYIEQGTYEQYF; cdr3_nt: TGTGCCAGCAGTTATATTGAGCAGGGAACCTACGAGCAGTACTTC
d_call: TRBD1; clone_size: few; j_call: TRBJ1-1; v_call: TRBV4-1; cdr3_aa: CASSHRQGNTEAFF; cdr3_nt: TGCGCCAGCAGCCACCGACAGGGGAACACTGAAGCTTTCTTT
d_call: .; clone_size: .; j_call: TRBJ1-2; v_call: TRBV30; cdr3_aa: CAWPVEGGYTF; cdr3_nt: TGTGCCTGGCCCGTCGAAGGCGGCTACACCTTC
d_call: .; clone_size: .; j_call: TRBJ1-2; v_call: TRBV9; cdr3_aa: CASSVSPAANYGYTF; cdr3_nt: TGTGCCAGCAGCGTAAGCCCCGCAGCTAACTATGGCTACACCTTC
d_call: .; clone_size: .; j_call: TRBJ2-1; v_call: TRBV7-9; cdr3_aa: CASRASRYNEQFF; cdr3_nt: TGTGCCAGCCGGGCTTCCCGCTACAATGAGCAGTTCTTC
d_call: .; clone_size: .; j_call: TRBJ2-7; v_call: TRBV30; cdr3_aa: CAWNPRGGNDEQYF; cdr3_nt: TGTGCCTGGAACCCTAGAGGAGGGAATGACGAGCAGTACTTC
d_call: .; clone_size: .; j_call: TRBJ1-6; v_call: TRBV27; cdr3_aa: CASSPGRSPLHF; cdr3_nt: TGTGCCAGCAGTCCCGGAAGGTCACCCCTCCACTTT
d_call: .; clone_size: once; j_call: TRBJ1-2; v_call: TRBV30; cdr3_aa: CAWNEAGGTYTF; cdr3_nt: TGTGCCTGGAATGAAGCAGGAGGGACCTACACCTTC
d_call: .; clone_size: .; j_call: TRBJ1-2; v_call: TRBV30; cdr3_aa: CAWSGGPVNYGYTF; cdr3_nt: TGTGCCTGGAGTGGAGGCCCGGTGAACTATGGCTACACCTTC
d_call: TRBD2; clone_size: once; j_call: TRBJ2-1; v_call: TRBV7-6; cdr3_aa: CASSLIAGVYNEQFF; cdr3_nt: TGTGCCAGCAGCCTAATAGCGGGGGTCTACAATGAGCAGTTCTTC
d_call: TRBD2; clone_size: once; j_call: TRBJ2-7; v_call: TRBV30; cdr3_aa: CAWIPSGGYEQYF; cdr3_nt: TGTGCCTGGATACCCAGCGGGGGATACGAGCAGTACTTC
d_call: .; clone_size: .; j_call: TRBJ2-1; v_call: TRBV30; cdr3_aa: CAWSVILRYNEQFF; cdr3_nt: TGTGCCTGGAGTGTAATCCTACGATACAATGAGCAGTTCTTC
d_call: TRBD1; clone_size: .; j_call: TRBJ1-1; v_call: TRBV30; cdr3_aa: CAWSAGGGGGGFF; cdr3_nt: TGTGCCTGGAGTGCAGGGGGAGGTGGCGGAGGTTTCTTT
d_call: .; clone_size: once; j_call: TRBJ1-3; v_call: TRBV30; cdr3_aa: CAWSEGSGNTIYF; cdr3_nt: TGTGCCTGGAGTGAGGGCTCTGGAAACACCATATATTTT
d_call: .; clone_size: .; j_call: TRBJ2-1; v_call: TRBV6-4; cdr3_aa: CASSYAPYTRTNNEQFF; cdr3_nt: TGTGCCAGCAGTTACGCCCCGTATACCCGAACGAACAATGAGCAGTTCTTC
d_call: TRBD2; clone_size: few; j_call: TRBJ2-7; v_call: TRBV4-1; cdr3_aa: CASSPRLADYEQYF; cdr3_nt: TGCGCCAGCAGCCCGAGACTAGCAGATTACGAGCAGTACTTC
d_call: .; clone_size: few; j_call: TRBJ2-1; v_call: TRBV15; cdr3_aa: CATSRDRAGSPYNEQFF; cdr3_nt: TGTGCCACCAGCAGAGATAGAGCAGGGAGCCCATACAATGAGCAGTTCTTC